The entry below describes one TCR beta chain. No antigen is known for it. The V and J ends lost 4 bases and 6 bases, in that order; junction bases with no gene match: 17. The CDR3 has 18 amino acids. The germline V gene has CDR1 LGHNA and CDR2 YSLEER. The data were obtained in a study of beta chain features in type 1 diabetes. Study findings and constraints: All four CD4+ subsets of Type 1 diabetes patients contained TCRB CDR3s that were moderately but significantly shorter.

Investigators reverse transcribed all isolated RNA, so they sequenced expressed TCRB transcripts. Several million reads were obtained on average from naive, central memory and regulatory T cell samples. Assay: immunoSEQ multiplex PCR; the TCRdb copy retains only in-frame clones and omits some. The table includes over 150,000 clones, 6.5% to 8.5% detected once. This chain uses TRBV4-3 with TRBJ2-3; TRBD2 agrees at 9 bases. The sample was central memory CD4+ T cells from blood. The TCR originated in a man between 18 and 35 years old with type 1 diabetes. CDR3 nucleotide sequence: TGCGCCAGCAGCCTCCGCGCGGGGGGGCCCTTAGGGCCGGATACGCAGTATTTT. It is translated as CASSLRAGGPLGPDTQYF.